These 17 T cell receptor beta chains were all obtained from the same sample, sequenced in a study of siplizumab effects on memory and regulatory T cells. Here immunoSEQ multiplex PCR was the method, and the copy in TCRdb shows in-frame clones only, minus some. The sample contains under 150,000 clones, 94% of which appear only once. Sequencing input: non-Treg CD4+ T cells sorted from blood. The origin of the receptors is a human donor in good health.

The V gene is TRBV14, the J gene TRBJ2-5; unclear D gene. The CDR3 has 15 amino acids. From germline, CDR1 is SGHDN and CDR2 FVKESK. The V end lost 0 bases, the J end lost 1 base, and 9 bases lay between the germline ends. CDR3 region: CASSQDGAIQETQYF. The CDR3, as DNA: TGTGCCAGCAGCCAAGATGGAGCGATCCAAGAGACCCAGTACTTC.

This clone showed up just a few times. The gene calls are TRBV7-9 and TRBJ2-5; D perhaps matches TRBD1 (6 bases). The CDR3 has 14 residues. The V gene lost 6 bases and the J gene lost 0 bases, with 11 bases spanning the gap. Germline assignment: CDR1 SEHNR and CDR2 FQNEAQ (reference sequence). CDR3 region: CASRVGANQETQYF. CDR3 DNA: TGTGCCAGCAGGGTGGGGGCGAACCAAGAGACCCAGTACTTC.

The sample holds one count of this clone. The chain has TRBV5-1 and TRBJ1-1; 9 nucleotides agree with TRBD1. V lost 4 bases to trimming and J lost 5 bases; unmatched junction nucleotides: 15. Germline-derived CDR1 and CDR2 are SGHRS and YFSETQ. The CDR3 runs to 17 residues. The CDR3 reads CASSKLTGGYLSTEAFF. CDR3 nucleotides: TGCGCCAGCAGCAAACTTACAGGGGGCTATTTGAGTACTGAAGCTTTCTTT.

J is TRBJ2-1 and V is TRBV7-8, with 11 bases fitting TRBD2. With 4 bases clipped from V and 0 bases from J, the junction kept 5 bases outside the gene matches. The CDR3 consists of 17 residues. CDR1 and CDR2 (germline): SGHVS, FQNEAQ. The CDR3 nucleotides read TGTGCCAGCAGCTCCCTGACTAGCGGGATCTCCTACAATGAGCAGTTCTTC. It encodes CASSSLTSGISYNEQFF.

This clone was counted a few times. The genes are TRBV7-2 and TRBJ1-3, with 7 bases lining up with TRBD1. The CDR3 sequence is 17 residues long. Trimming removed 1 base from V and 0 bases from J; junction bases left unmatched: 6. CDR1 is SGHTA and CDR2 is FQGNSA in the germline V gene. DNA of the CDR3: TGTGCCAGCAGCTTAGGACAGGGAGGGAGCTCTGGAAACACCATATATTTT. Amino acid sequence: CASSLGQGGSSGNTIYF.

V is TRBV5-5 and J is TRBJ2-3, with 7 bases aligning to TRBD2. The CDR3 extends over 15 amino acids. The V gene's germline CDR1 is SGHKS and CDR2 YYEKEE (reference sequence). Trimming took 1 base from V and 1 from J; bases not matched to a gene: 3. The CDR3 bases are TGTGCCAGCAGCTTGCCTAGCGGACGCACAGATACGCAGTATTTT. Translated: CASSLPSGRTDTQYF.

V and J are TRBV7-8 and TRBJ2-7; D might be TRBD1 (5 bases). V was cut by 5 bases and J by 7 bases, with 18 bases left in between. The germline gives CDR1 SGHVS, CDR2 FQNEAQ. The CDR3 loop spans 14 amino acids. This CDR3 is CASSMRQTQWEQYF. The CDR3 DNA sequence: TGTGCCAGCAGCATGAGACAGACCCAGTGGGAGCAGTACTTC.

This clone turned up a few times. This chain uses TRBV10-1 with TRBJ2-3; D possibly corresponds to TRBD1 (6 bases). CDR1 and CDR2 from the germline V gene are WNHNN and SYGVQD (reference sequence). The CDR3 extends over 14 amino acids. V gave up 3 bases and J gave up 4 bases, with 11 bases separating them. The CDR3 loop reads CASSDAGVPDTQYF. CDR3 sequence (DNA): TGCGCCAGCAGTGATGCAGGGGTCCCAGATACGCAGTATTTT.

The gene calls are TRBV6-5 and TRBJ1-2, with 8 bases that match TRBD1. CDR3 length equals 14 residues. V was pared by 6 bases and J by 5 bases, with 8 bases of the junction left unmatched. Germline V gene lookup returns CDR1 MNHEY and CDR2 SVGAGI. CDR3 nucleotides: TGTGCCAGCAGACGCAGGACAGGGATATATGGCTACACCTTC. It yields the protein CASRRRTGIYGYTF.

The chain uses TRBV5-1 and TRBJ2-2; tentative D call: TRBD2 (6 bases). Germline CDR1 SGHRS, CDR2 YFSETQ. The CDR3 runs to 16 residues. V was clipped by 4 bases and J by 8 bases, with 21 bases between them. The CDR3 nucleotides are TGCGCCAGCAGCGGATGGGATCGGGACTCAAGAGGGGAGCTGTTTTTT. Its translation is CASSGWDRDSRGELFF.

This sequence joins TRBV29-1 and TRBJ2-1, with 9 bases that match TRBD1. CDR3 length: 13 residues. Trimming took 8 bases from V and 0 from J; bases not matched to a gene: 2. Per germline, CDR1 SQVTM and CDR2 ANQGSEA. As DNA, the CDR3 is TGCAGCAAGACAGGGGGCTCCTACAATGAGCAGTTCTTC. It specifies CSKTGGSYNEQFF.

This chain uses TRBV19 with TRBJ1-3; D remains unclear. The germline V gene has CDR1 LNHDA and CDR2 SQIVND (reference sequence). The V end lost 6 bases, the J end lost 1 base, and 10 bases lay between the germline ends. This CDR3 is 14 amino acids long. The CDR3 region is CASRDGASGNTIYF. In DNA form, the CDR3 reads TGTGCCAGTAGGGACGGAGCGTCTGGAAACACCATATATTTT.

The chain has TRBV5-4 and TRBJ2-7; D gene uncertain. Germline V gene lookup returns CDR1 SGHNT and CDR2 YYREEE (reference sequence). The V end was cut by 0 bases, the J end by 0 bases, with 13 bases between. This CDR3 comprises 16 residues. The DNA of the CDR3 is TGTGCCAGCAGCTTGGCGCTGGATCCTAACTCCTACGAGCAGTACTTC. Its translation: CASSLALDPNSYEQYF.

The V and J genes are TRBV7-8 and TRBJ2-2; unclear D gene. The CDR3 totals 16 residues. Per the germline V gene, CDR1 is SGHVS and CDR2 is FQNEAQ. With 5 bases removed from V and 6 bases from J, the gap between germline ends came to 19 bases. The CDR3 here is CASSPPGPPPPGELFF. The CDR3 DNA reads TGTGCCAGCAGCCCGCCGGGCCCTCCACCACCCGGGGAGCTGTTTTTT. Together with reference TRBV7-8 and TRBJ2-2, the CDR3 gives the full variable domain: GAGVSQSPRYKVAKRGQDVALRCDPISGHVSLFWYQQALGQGPEFLTYFQNEAQLDKSGLPSDRFFAERPEGSVSTLKIQRTQQEDSAVYLCASSPPGPPPPGELFFGEGSRLTVL.

The chain uses TRBV7-2 and TRBJ1-5; D uncertain. Trimming took off 3 bases at V and 1 base at J, with 1 base between the two ends. Germline V gives CDR1 SGHTA, CDR2 FQGNSA. The CDR3 runs to 12 residues. In nucleotides, the CDR3 is TGTGCCAGCAGCTTCAGCAATCAGCCCCAGCATTTT. Its translation is CASSFSNQPQHF.

The chain combines TRBV19 with TRBJ2-6, with D perhaps TRBD1 (6 bases). The germline V and J ends were trimmed by 3 bases and 6 bases, with 12 bases remaining between them. This CDR3 spans 15 amino acids. Germline loops: CDR1 LNHDA, CDR2 SQIVND (reference sequence). This CDR3 reads CASSIQGTAANVLTF. CDR3 nucleotides: TGTGCCAGTAGTATTCAGGGGACCGCGGCCAACGTCCTGACTTTC. Combining the CDR3 with reference TRBV19 and TRBJ2-6 gives the whole variable domain DGGITQSPKYLFRKEGQNVTLSCEQNLNHDAMYWYRQDPGQGLRLIYYSQIVNDFQKGDIAEGYSVSREKKESFPLTVTSAQKNPTAFYLCASSIQGTAANVLTFGAGSRLTVL.

The chain joins TRBV4-1 to TRBJ2-3; D is unresolved. V gave up 1 base and J gave up 6 bases, with 5 bases separating them. This CDR3 spans 12 amino acids. Germline-derived CDR1 and CDR2 are MGHRA and YSYEKL. The CDR3 DNA sequence: TGCGCCAGCAGCCAAGGGGTGGATACGCAGTATTTT. It codes for CASSQGVDTQYF.